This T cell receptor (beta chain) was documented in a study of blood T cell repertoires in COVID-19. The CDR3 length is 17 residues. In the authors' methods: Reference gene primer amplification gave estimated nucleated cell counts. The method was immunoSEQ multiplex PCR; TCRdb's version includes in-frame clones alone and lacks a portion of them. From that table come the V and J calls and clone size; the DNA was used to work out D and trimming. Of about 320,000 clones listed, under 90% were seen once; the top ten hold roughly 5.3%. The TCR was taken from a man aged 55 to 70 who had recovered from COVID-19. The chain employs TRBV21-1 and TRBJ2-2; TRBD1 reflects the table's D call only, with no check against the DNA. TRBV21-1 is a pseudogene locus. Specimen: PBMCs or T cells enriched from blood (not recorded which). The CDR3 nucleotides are TGTGCCAGTAGGCACCGGGACAGGGGGCGTCGGGTCGGGGAGCTGTTTTTT. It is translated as CASRHRDRGRRVGELFF.